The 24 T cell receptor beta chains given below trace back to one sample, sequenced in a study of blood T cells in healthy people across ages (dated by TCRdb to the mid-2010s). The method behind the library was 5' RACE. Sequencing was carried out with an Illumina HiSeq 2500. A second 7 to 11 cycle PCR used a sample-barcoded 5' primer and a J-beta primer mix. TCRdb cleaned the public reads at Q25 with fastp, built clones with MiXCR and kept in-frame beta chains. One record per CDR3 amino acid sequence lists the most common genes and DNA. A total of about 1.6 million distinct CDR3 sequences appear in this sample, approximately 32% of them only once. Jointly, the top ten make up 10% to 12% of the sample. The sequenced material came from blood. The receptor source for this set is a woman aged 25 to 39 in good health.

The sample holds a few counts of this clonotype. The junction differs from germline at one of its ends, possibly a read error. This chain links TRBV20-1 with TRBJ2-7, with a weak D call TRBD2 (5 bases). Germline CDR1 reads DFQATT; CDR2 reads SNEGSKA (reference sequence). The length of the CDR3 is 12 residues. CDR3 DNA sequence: TGCAGTGCTAGAACTAGTTCCTACGGGCAGTACTTC. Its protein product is CSARTSSYGQYF.

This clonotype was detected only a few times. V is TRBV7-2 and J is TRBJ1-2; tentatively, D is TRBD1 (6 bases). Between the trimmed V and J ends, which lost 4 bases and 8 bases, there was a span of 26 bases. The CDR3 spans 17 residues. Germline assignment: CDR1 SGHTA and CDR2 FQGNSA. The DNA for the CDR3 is TGTGCCAGCAGCTCGCGATTATTGGACAGTCTGACTCGAGGCTACACCTTC. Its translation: CASSSRLLDSLTRGYTF.

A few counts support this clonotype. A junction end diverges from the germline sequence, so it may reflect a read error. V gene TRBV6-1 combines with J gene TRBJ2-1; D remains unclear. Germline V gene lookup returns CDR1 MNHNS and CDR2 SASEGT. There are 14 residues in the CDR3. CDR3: CTSLAAGSSYEQFF. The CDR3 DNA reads TGTACCAGCCTTGCCGCTGGTTCCTCCTACGAGCAGTTCTTC.

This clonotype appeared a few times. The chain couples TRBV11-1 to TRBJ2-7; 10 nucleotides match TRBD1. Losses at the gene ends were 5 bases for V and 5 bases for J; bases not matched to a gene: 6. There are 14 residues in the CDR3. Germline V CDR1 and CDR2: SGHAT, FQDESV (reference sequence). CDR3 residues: CASSPDRGSDEQYF. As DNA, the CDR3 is TGTGCCAGCAGCCCGGACAGGGGGAGCGACGAGCAGTACTTC.

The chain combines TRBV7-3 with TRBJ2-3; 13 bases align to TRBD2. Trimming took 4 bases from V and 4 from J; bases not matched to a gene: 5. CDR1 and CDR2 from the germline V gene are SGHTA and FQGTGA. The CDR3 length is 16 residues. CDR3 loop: CASSSLAGGAADTQYF. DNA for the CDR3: TGTGCCAGCAGCTCACTAGCGGGAGGGGCGGCAGATACGCAGTATTTT.

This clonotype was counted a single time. This CDR3 is CASSPRTSGHRVETQYF. The CDR3 DNA is TGTGCCAGCAGTCCCAGGACTAGCGGGCACCGGGTGGAGACCCAGTACTTC. The rearrangement uses TRBV27 and TRBJ2-5, with 11 bases aligning to TRBD2. Per germline, CDR1 MNHEY and CDR2 SMNVEV (reference sequence). V lost 5 bases and J lost 5; bases outside the gene matches: 13. The CDR3 contains 17 residues.

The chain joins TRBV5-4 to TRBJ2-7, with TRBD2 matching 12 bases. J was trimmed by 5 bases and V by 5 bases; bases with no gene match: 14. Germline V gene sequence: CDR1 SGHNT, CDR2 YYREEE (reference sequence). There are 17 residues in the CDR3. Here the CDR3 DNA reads TGTGCCAGCAGACGCACCCCTAGCGGGAGGGCCGCGGACGAGCAGTACTTC. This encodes CASRRTPSGRAADEQYF.

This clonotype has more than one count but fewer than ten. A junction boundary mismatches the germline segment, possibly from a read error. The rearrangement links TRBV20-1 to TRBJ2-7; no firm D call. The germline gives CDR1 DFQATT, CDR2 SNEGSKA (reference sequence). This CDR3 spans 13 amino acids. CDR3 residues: CSALHPTSFEQYF. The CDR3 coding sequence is TGCAGTGCTCTACACCCAACCTCCTTCGAGCAGTACTTC.

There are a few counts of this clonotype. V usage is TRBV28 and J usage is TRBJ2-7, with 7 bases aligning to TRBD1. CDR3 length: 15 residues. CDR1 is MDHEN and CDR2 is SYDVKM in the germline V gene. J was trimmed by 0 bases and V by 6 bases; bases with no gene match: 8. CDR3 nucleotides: TGTGCCAGCAGCGGGGACAGAAAGAGCTCCTACGAGCAGTACTTC. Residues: CASSGDRKSSYEQYF.

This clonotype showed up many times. The CDR3 nucleotides are TGCAGCGTTGAATGGACTAGCGAGTCCTACAATGAGCAGTTCTTC. Its protein product is CSVEWTSESYNEQFF. The V and J genes are TRBV29-1 and TRBJ2-1; 9 bases line up with TRBD2. The germline V gene has CDR1 SQVTM and CDR2 ANQGSEA. Unmatched junction bases numbered 3, after V lost 2 bases and J lost 1 base. The CDR3 covers 15 residues.

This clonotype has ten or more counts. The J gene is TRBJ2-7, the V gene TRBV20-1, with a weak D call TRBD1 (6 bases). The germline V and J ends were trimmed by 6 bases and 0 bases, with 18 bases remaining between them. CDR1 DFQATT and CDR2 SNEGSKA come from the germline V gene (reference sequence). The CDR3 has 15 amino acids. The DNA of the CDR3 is TGCAGTGCCGCCTCATGGGACATGAGCTCCTACGAGCAGTACTTC. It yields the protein CSAASWDMSSYEQYF.

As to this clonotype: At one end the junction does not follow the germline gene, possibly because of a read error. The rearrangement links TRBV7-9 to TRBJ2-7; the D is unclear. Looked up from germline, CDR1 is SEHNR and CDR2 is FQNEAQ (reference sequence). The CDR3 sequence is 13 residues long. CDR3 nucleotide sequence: TGTGCCAACAGCTCATTCAGGTTCGACGAGCAGTACTTC. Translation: CANSSFRFDEQYF.

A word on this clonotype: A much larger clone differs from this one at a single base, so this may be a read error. The chain's CDR3 is CASSYKGSYEQYF. CDR3 coding DNA: TGTGCCAGCAGTTACAAGGGTTCCTACGAGCAGTACTTC. The rearrangement links TRBV6-5 to TRBJ2-7, with D uncertain. Trimming cost V 2 bases and J 1 base, with 6 bases left between them. The CDR3 is 13 amino acids. CDR1 and CDR2 (germline): MNHEY, SVGAGI.

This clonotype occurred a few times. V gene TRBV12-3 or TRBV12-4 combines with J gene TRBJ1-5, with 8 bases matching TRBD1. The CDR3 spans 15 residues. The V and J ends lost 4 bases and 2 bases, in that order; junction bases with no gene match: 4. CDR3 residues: CASSSDRGGNQPQHF. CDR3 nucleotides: TGTGCCAGCAGTTCTGACAGGGGTGGCAATCAGCCCCAGCATTTT.

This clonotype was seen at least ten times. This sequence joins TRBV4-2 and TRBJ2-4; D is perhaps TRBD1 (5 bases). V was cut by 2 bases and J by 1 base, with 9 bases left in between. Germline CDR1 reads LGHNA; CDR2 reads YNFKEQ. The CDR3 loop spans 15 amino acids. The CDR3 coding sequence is TGTGCCAGCAGCCAACAAGACAGTGCCAAAAACATTCAGTACTTC. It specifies CASSQQDSAKNIQYF.

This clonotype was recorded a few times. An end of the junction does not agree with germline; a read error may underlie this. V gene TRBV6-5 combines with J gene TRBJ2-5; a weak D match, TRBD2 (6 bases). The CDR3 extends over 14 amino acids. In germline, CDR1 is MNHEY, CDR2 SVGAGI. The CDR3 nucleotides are TGTGCCAGCAGTCACTCCGGGACTCGAGAGACCCAGTACTTC. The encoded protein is CASSHSGTRETQYF.

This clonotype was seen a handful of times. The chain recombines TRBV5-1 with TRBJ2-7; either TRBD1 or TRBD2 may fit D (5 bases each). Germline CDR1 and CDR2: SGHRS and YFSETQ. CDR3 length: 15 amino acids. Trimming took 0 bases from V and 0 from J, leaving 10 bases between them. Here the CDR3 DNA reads TGCGCCAGCAGCTTGGGGGACCTATCCTCCTACGAGCAGTACTTC. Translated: CASSLGDLSSYEQYF. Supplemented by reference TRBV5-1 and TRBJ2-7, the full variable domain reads KAGVTQTPRYLIKTRGQQVTLSCSPISGHRSVSWYQQTPGQGLQFLFEYFSETQRNKGNFPGRFSGRQFSNSRSEMNVSTLELGDSALYLCASSLGDLSSYEQYFGPGTRLTVT.

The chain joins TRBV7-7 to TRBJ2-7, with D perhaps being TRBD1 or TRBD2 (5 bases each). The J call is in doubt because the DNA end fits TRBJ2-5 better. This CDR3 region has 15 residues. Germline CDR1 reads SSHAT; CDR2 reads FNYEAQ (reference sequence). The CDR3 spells CASSFRSGRQETQYF. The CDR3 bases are TGTGCCAGCAGCTTCCGGTCGGGGCGGCAAGAGACCCAGTACTTC.

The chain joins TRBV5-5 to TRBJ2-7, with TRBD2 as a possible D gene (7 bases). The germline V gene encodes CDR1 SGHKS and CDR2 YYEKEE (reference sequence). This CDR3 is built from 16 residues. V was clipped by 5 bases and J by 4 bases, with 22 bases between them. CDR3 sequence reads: CASSRLSGGASYEQYF. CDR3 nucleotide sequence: TGTGCCAGCAGTAGACTTTCGGGGGGCGCATCGTACGAGCAGTACTTC.

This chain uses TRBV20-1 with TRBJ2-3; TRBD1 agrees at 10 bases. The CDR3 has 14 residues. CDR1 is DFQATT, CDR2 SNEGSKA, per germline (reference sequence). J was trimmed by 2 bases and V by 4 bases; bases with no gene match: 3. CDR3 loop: CSATRQGATDTQYF. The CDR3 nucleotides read TGCAGTGCTACCCGACAGGGGGCCACAGATACGCAGTATTTT.

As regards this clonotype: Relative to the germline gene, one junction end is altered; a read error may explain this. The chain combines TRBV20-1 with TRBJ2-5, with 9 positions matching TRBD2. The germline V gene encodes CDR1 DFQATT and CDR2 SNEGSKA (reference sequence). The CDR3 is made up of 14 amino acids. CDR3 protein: CSASSSGSPLKQYF. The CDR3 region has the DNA TGCAGTGCTAGTAGTAGCGGGAGCCCCCTCAAGCAGTATTTC.

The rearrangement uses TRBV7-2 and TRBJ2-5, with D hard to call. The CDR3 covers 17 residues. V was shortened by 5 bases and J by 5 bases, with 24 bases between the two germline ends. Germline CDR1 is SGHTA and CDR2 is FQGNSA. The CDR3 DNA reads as TGTGCCAGCAGCGCAGCGAACGACTTGTTCGGGCTTGAGACCCAGTACTTC. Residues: CASSAANDLFGLETQYF.

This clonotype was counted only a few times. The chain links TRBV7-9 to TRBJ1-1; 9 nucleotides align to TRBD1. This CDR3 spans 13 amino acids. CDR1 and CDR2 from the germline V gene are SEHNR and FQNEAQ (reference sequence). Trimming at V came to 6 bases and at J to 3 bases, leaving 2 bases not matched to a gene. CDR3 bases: TGTGCCAGCAGATGGGACAGGGACACTGAAGCTTTCTTT. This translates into CASRWDRDTEAFF.

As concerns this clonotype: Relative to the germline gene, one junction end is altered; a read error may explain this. CDR3 nucleotide sequence: TGTACCAGCAGCTCCTCAACATCCAATGGCTACACCTTC. It specifies CTSSSSTSNGYTF. The rearrangement links TRBV7-3 to TRBJ1-2; D is ambiguous. The CDR3 length is 13 residues. In germline, CDR1 is SGHTA, CDR2 FQGTGA.